The 20 T cell receptor beta chains below all came from one sample that was sequenced in a study of blood T cell repertoires in COVID-19. Sequenced by immunoSEQ multiplex PCR; TCRdb stores in-frame clones only, minus some. The table shows more than 250,000 clones, with approximately 88% occurring only once. The specimen was peripheral blood. All receptors come from a woman in her 30s with COVID-19, enrolled during active disease.

The count of this clone is one. The rearrangement joins TRBV27 to TRBJ2-2; tentatively, D is TRBD2 (5 bases). CDR1 MNHEY and CDR2 SMNVEV come from the germline V gene (reference sequence). The V end was cut by 5 bases, the J end by 2 bases, with 18 bases between. This CDR3 is built from 17 residues. The chain's CDR3 is CASSALFDYINTGELFF. The DNA for the CDR3 is TGTGCCAGCAGTGCACTATTCGACTACATTAACACCGGGGAGCTGTTTTTT.

The V and J genes are TRBV7-9 and TRBJ2-2; D uncertain. The CDR3 has 13 residues. V gave up 10 bases and J gave up 5 bases, with 14 bases separating them. Germline V CDR1 and CDR2: SEHNR, FQNEAQ (reference sequence). The CDR3 protein is CATGCKETGELFF. The CDR3 DNA is TGTGCCACCGGGTGTAAAGAAACCGGGGAGCTGTTTTTT.

This CDR3 is CASSYEPVMNTEAFF. DNA of the CDR3: TGCGCCAGCAGCTACGAACCGGTAATGAACACTGAAGCTTTCTTT. The V call is TRBV5-1, the J call TRBJ1-1; no reliable D call. Per germline, CDR1 SGHRS and CDR2 YFSETQ. Deletions cut 3 bases from V and 0 bases from J, with 12 bases between. The CDR3 loop spans 15 amino acids.

The V and J genes are TRBV7-6 and TRBJ1-1; tentatively, D is TRBD1 (5 bases). Germline V CDR1 and CDR2: SGHVS, FNYEAQ. Trimming pared 5 bases from V and 6 bases from J, leaving 10 bases between. The CDR3 is 12 amino acids. CDR3 DNA sequence: TGTGCCAGCAGCCCGCAGGGCTCTGAAGCTTTCTTT. Amino acids: CASSPQGSEAFF.

The V call is TRBV7-8, the J call TRBJ2-2; 10 nucleotides match TRBD1. CDR3 length: 16 amino acids. CDR1 SGHVS and CDR2 FQNEAQ come from the germline V gene. The junction had 6 bases not matched to a gene; V was cut back by 1 base and J by 7 bases. The chain's CDR3 is CASSLVTGGAGGELFF. CDR3 sequence (DNA): TGTGCCAGCAGCTTAGTGACAGGGGGCGCGGGCGGGGAGCTGTTTTTT.

The rearrangement uses TRBV5-1 and TRBJ2-1; maybe TRBD2 (6 bases). CDR3 size: 15 residues. Trimming left V 0 bases short and J 3 bases short, with 10 bases between. Germline-derived CDR1 and CDR2 are SGHRS and YFSETQ. The CDR3 nucleotides read TGCGCCAGCAGCTTGGCGGCGGGAAACTACAATGAGCAGTTCTTC. Amino acids: CASSLAAGNYNEQFF.

V is TRBV18 and J is TRBJ1-5; TRBD1 matches 7 bases. From germline, CDR1 is KGHSH and CDR2 LQKENI. The CDR3 length is 14 residues. Trimming took 2 bases from V and 7 from J; bases not matched to a gene: 5. CDR3 sequence: CASSPGAGGQPQHF. The CDR3 DNA is TGTGCCAGCTCACCAGGGGCAGGGGGGCAGCCCCAGCATTTT.

V and J are TRBV9 and TRBJ2-5, with D maybe TRBD2 (5 bases). This CDR3 contains 15 residues. Trimming stripped 5 bases from V and 4 bases from J, with 18 bases between. Germline V CDR1 and CDR2: SGDLS, YYNGEE. The chain's CDR3 is CASSSRDLGVETQYF. CDR3 sequence (DNA): TGTGCCAGCAGTAGCCGGGATCTCGGCGTAGAGACCCAGTACTTC. Full variable domain (rest looked up from reference TRBV9 and TRBJ2-5): DSGVTQTPKHLITATGQRVTLRCSPRSGDLSVYWYQQSLDQGLQFLIQYYNGEERAKGNILERFSAQQFPDLHSELNLSSLELGDSALYFCASSSRDLGVETQYFGPGTRLLVL.

This sequence joins TRBV19 and TRBJ1-5, with D perhaps matching TRBD1 (6 bases). The V gene lost 8 bases and the J gene lost 2 bases, with 19 bases spanning the gap. This CDR3 spans 16 amino acids. The germline CDR1 and CDR2 sequences are LNHDA and SQIVND (reference sequence). The CDR3 region is CASATGTRGGNQPQHF. In DNA form, the CDR3 reads TGTGCCAGTGCAACAGGGACCCGGGGAGGCAATCAGCCCCAGCATTTT.

The chain combines TRBV4-1 with TRBJ1-3; D unresolved. The CDR3 contains 13 residues. Per the germline V gene, CDR1 is MGHRA and CDR2 is YSYEKL. Trimming pared 1 base from V and 4 bases from J, leaving 5 bases between. The CDR3 loop is CASSQARGNTIYF. CDR3 sequence (DNA): TGCGCCAGCAGCCAAGCCAGAGGAAACACCATATATTTT.

The rearrangement links TRBV30 to TRBJ1-2; D gene unclear. Per germline, CDR1 GTSNPN and CDR2 SVGIG (reference sequence). This CDR3 is built from 14 residues. Between the trimmed V and J ends, which lost 4 bases and 4 bases, there was a span of 16 bases. In DNA form, the CDR3 reads TGTGCCTGGACGCCAAAGGGAGGCTTCTATGGCTACACCTTC. As protein: CAWTPKGGFYGYTF.

This chain links TRBV7-2 with TRBJ2-2; the match to TRBD2 covers 9 bases. The CDR3 totals 15 residues. V lost 2 bases, J lost 3 bases, and 1 base stayed unmatched. The germline CDR1 and CDR2 sequences are SGHTA and FQGNSA. The CDR3 coding sequence is TGTGCCAGCAGCTTAAGCGGGGGGTACACCGGGGAGCTGTTTTTT. Residues: CASSLSGGYTGELFF.

This clone has just a few counts. The V gene is TRBV3-1 (or the pseudogene TRBV3-2), the J gene TRBJ1-4; D may be TRBD1 (5 bases). V was shortened by 3 bases and J by 7 bases, with 9 bases between the two germline ends. This CDR3 has 13 amino acids. Germline V gene data show CDR1 as LGHDT and CDR2 as YNNKEL (reference sequence). The DNA for the CDR3 is TGTGCCAGCAGCCAGAGAAGGGGTGAAAAACTGTTTTTT. It encodes CASSQRRGEKLFF.

A few counts support this clone. The chain uses TRBV5-1 and TRBJ1-4; the match to TRBD1 covers 7 bases. Germline values: CDR1 SGHRS, CDR2 YFSETQ. J was trimmed by 10 bases and V by 3 bases; bases with no gene match: 12. This CDR3 is built from 15 residues. The CDR3 DNA reads TGCGCCAGCAGCTCGGCGGACAGGTTCGGGGGAAAACTGTTTTTT. Encoded protein: CASSSADRFGGKLFF. The entire variable domain, with the rest obtained from reference TRBV5-1 and TRBJ1-4, is as follows: KAGVTQTPRYLIKTRGQQVTLSCSPISGHRSVSWYQQTPGQGLQFLFEYFSETQRNKGNFPGRFSGRQFSNSRSEMNVSTLELGDSALYLCASSSADRFGGKLFFGSGTQLSVL.

The rearrangement links TRBV18 to TRBJ1-2; 9 nucleotides agree with TRBD1. CDR3 length: 14 amino acids. J lost 6 bases, V lost 4 bases, and 6 bases had no gene match. Germline-derived CDR1 and CDR2 are KGHSH and LQKENI. The CDR3: CASSRSGQGDGYTF. The DNA of the CDR3 is TGTGCCAGCTCACGATCGGGACAGGGCGATGGCTACACCTTC.

This chain links TRBV28 with TRBJ1-3; D ambiguous. Germline CDR1 reads MDHEN; CDR2 reads SYDVKM. Trimming took 5 bases from V and 2 from J, leaving 4 bases between them. CDR3 length: 12 amino acids. CDR3 coding DNA: TGTGCCAGCAGTACACCTGGAAACACCATATATTTT. Translating it yields CASSTPGNTIYF.

The chain links TRBV7-6 to TRBJ2-7; the match to TRBD1 covers 8 bases. Per the germline V gene, CDR1 is SGHVS and CDR2 is FNYEAQ. This CDR3 has 15 residues. V lost 2 bases, J lost 7 bases, and 10 bases stayed unmatched. The CDR3 loop is CASSLTPDRVGEQYV. The CDR3 nucleotides are TGTGCCAGCAGCTTAACGCCGGACAGGGTAGGGGAGCAGTACGTC.

In its sample, this clone was seen once. The rearrangement joins TRBV19 to TRBJ1-2; 7 bases map to TRBD1. V was clipped by 6 bases and J by 0 bases; unmatched bases: 13. This CDR3 contains 17 residues. Germline V lookup: CDR1 LNHDA, CDR2 SQIVND (reference sequence). The CDR3 nucleotides are TGTGCCAGTAGGGGACAGCCCAACTACCCAGCTAACTATGGCTACACCTTC. It is translated as CASRGQPNYPANYGYTF. Filled out from reference TRBV19 and TRBJ1-2, the complete variable domain reads DGGITQSPKYLFRKEGQNVTLSCEQNLNHDAMYWYRQDPGQGLRLIYYSQIVNDFQKGDIAEGYSVSREKKESFPLTVTSAQKNPTAFYLCASRGQPNYPANYGYTFGSGTRLTVV.

The gene calls are TRBV27 and TRBJ2-1; the D gene is possibly TRBD2 (6 bases). CDR3 size: 15 residues. Trimming cost V 4 bases and J 3 bases, with 13 bases left between them. The germline CDR1 and CDR2 sequences are MNHEY and SMNVEV (reference sequence). CDR3 amino acids: CASSSQGLLYNEQFF. The DNA of the CDR3 is TGTGCCAGCAGTTCCCAGGGACTTCTCTACAATGAGCAGTTCTTC.

This chain uses TRBV3-1 (or the pseudogene TRBV3-2) with TRBJ1-5; TRBD1 agrees at 8 bases. Trimming took 3 bases from V and 11 from J; bases not matched to a gene: 9. The CDR3 contains 14 residues. CDR1 is LGHDT and CDR2 is YNNKEL in the germline V gene (reference sequence). CDR3 region: CASSQDRAGRAQHF. The CDR3 nucleotides are TGTGCCAGCAGCCAGGACAGGGCCGGGAGAGCCCAGCATTTT.